Reported below is one TCR beta chain. Germline is not matched at one junction end, which may reflect a read error. This CDR3 region has 13 residues. The V gene's germline CDR1 is KGHSH and CDR2 LQKENI. The data were obtained in a study of shared clonotypes between healthy human individuals. Here immunoSEQ multiplex PCR was the method, and the copy in TCRdb shows in-frame clones only, minus some. In the table there are about 980,000 clones, about three quarters of which are singletons. V and J are TRBV18 and TRBJ2-3, with D uncertain. The sequencing input was memory CD4+ T cells sorted from blood. Subset of the sample: CD45RA-negative fraction. The receptor comes from a man aged 18 to 29 in good health. The CDR3 region has the DNA TGTGCCAGCTCCCCTCCATTCAAACATACACAGTATTTT. Translating it yields CASSPPFKHTQYF. Full variable domain (missing parts from reference TRBV18 and TRBJ2-3): NAGVMQNPRHLVRRRGQEARLRCSPMKGHSHVYWYRQLPEEGLKFMVYLQKENIIDESGMPKERFSAEFPKEGPSILRIQQVVRGDSAAYFCASSPPFKHTQYFGPGTRLTVL.